What follows are 19 T cell receptor beta chains derived from one specimen sequenced in a study of T cell responses to AZD1222 COVID-19 vaccine. Sequencing used immunoSEQ multiplex PCR; TCRdb keeps in-frame clones, though not all of them. Of 150,000 to 250,000 clones listed, approximately 93% are singletons. Sequences were derived from peripheral blood, sampled 28 days after the second AZD1222 dose. The receptors derive from an adult who received the AZD1222 COVID-19 vaccine.

The chain employs TRBV2 and TRBJ2-1; D may be TRBD2 (6 bases). The germline gives CDR1 SNHLY, CDR2 FYNNEI. V was clipped by 3 bases and J by 6 bases, with 9 bases between them. The CDR3 consists of 13 residues. CDR3 residues: CASSDLGGNEQFF. The CDR3, as DNA: TGTGCCAGCAGTGATCTGGGGGGCAATGAGCAGTTCTTC.

This rearrangement joins TRBV28 to TRBJ1-4; 10 bases align to TRBD1. Germline V gene data show CDR1 as MDHEN and CDR2 as SYDVKM. The CDR3 is 18 residues long. Losses at the gene ends were 5 bases for V and 3 bases for J; bases not matched to a gene: 12. In DNA form, the CDR3 reads TGTGCCAGCAGTCCGGCGACAGGGGGCCTCTTAGCTAATGAAAAACTGTTTTTT. Protein sequence: CASSPATGGLLANEKLFF. Combining the CDR3 with reference TRBV28 and TRBJ1-4 gives the whole variable domain DVKVTQSSRYLVKRTGEKVFLECVQDMDHENMFWYRQDPGLGLRLIYFSYDVKMKEKGDIPEGYSVSREKKERFSLILESASTNQTSMYLCASSPATGGLLANEKLFFGSGTQLSVL.

The rearrangement uses TRBV9 and TRBJ2-2; 8 bases line up with TRBD1. The junction had 18 bases not matched to a gene; V was cut back by 4 bases and J by 10 bases. Germline V gene lookup returns CDR1 SGDLS and CDR2 YYNGEE. This CDR3 spans 17 amino acids. The CDR3: CASSSPLTDRAASELFF. The CDR3 region has the DNA TGTGCCAGCAGCTCCCCTCTGACGGACAGGGCCGCTTCGGAGCTGTTTTTT.

The chain recombines TRBV21-1 with TRBJ1-1; TRBD1 is taken as the D call from the table, unchecked against the DNA. TRBV21-1 is reported as a pseudogene. The CDR3 sequence is 12 residues long. The CDR3 DNA sequence: TGTGCCAGCAGTTCCAGGGGTGCGGAAGCTTTCTTT. Translation: CASSSRGAEAFF.

The gene calls are TRBV6-2 or TRBV6-3 and TRBJ1-5; D unresolved. Trimming stripped 2 bases from V and 5 bases from J, with 10 bases between. CDR3 length: 14 amino acids. Germline V gives CDR1 MNHEY, CDR2 SVGEGT. CDR3 coding DNA: TGTGCCAGCAGTTACACCGGGCCTTATCAGCCCCAGCATTTT. Translating it yields CASSYTGPYQPQHF.

The chain is built from TRBV18 and TRBJ2-7; 9 nucleotides agree with TRBD1. CDR3 size: 16 residues. CDR1 is KGHSH, CDR2 LQKENI, per germline. V shed 0 bases and J 2 bases; nucleotides not matched to a gene: 5. The CDR3 bases are TGTGCCAGCTCACCACCCGTCGGGACAGGGCCCTACGAGCAGTACTTC. It translates to CASSPPVGTGPYEQYF.

The genes are TRBV28 and TRBJ1-5; perhaps TRBD1 as D (6 bases). The germline V gene has CDR1 MDHEN and CDR2 SYDVKM. Deletions cut 3 bases from V and 6 bases from J, with 12 bases between. The CDR3 consists of 14 residues. The DNA of the CDR3 is TGTGCCAGCAGTTTCAGGGGAGGCGTTCAGCCCCAGCATTTT. It yields the protein CASSFRGGVQPQHF.

This clone was detected once. The chain employs TRBV5-1 and TRBJ2-7; TRBD1 matches at 7 bases. Looked up from germline, CDR1 is SGHRS and CDR2 is YFSETQ. The ends lost 7 bases at V and 6 bases at J; junction bases unmatched: 13. The CDR3 covers 14 residues. This chain's CDR3 is CASATGQVRAEQYF. In DNA, the CDR3 is TGCGCCAGCGCCACCGGACAGGTCCGAGCCGAGCAGTACTTC.

The chain is built from TRBV6-6 and TRBJ2-3; 12 positions match TRBD2. The V segment lost 5 bases and the J segment 3 bases; nucleotides outside the gene matches: 6. CDR1 and CDR2 (germline): MNHNY, SVGAGI (reference sequence). The CDR3 has 16 residues. CDR3: CASSTPTSGGTDTQYF. In DNA, the CDR3 is TGTGCCAGCAGTACCCCTACTAGCGGGGGGACAGATACGCAGTATTTT.

J is TRBJ1-2 and V is TRBV11-2, with D perhaps matching TRBD1 (5 bases). Germline CDR1 is SGHAT and CDR2 is FQNNGV. V lost 5 bases, J lost 2 bases, and 12 bases lay in between. This CDR3 is 14 amino acids long. CDR3 in DNA: TGTGCCAGCAGCCTAGCGGGACGGAACTATGGCTACACCTTC. As protein: CASSLAGRNYGYTF. Looking up the rest from reference TRBV11-2 and TRBJ1-2 gives the full variable domain: EAGVAQSPRYKIIEKRQSVAFWCNPISGHATLYWYQQILGQGPKLLIQFQNNGVVDDSQLPKDRFSAERLKGVDSTLKIQPAKLEDSAVYLCASSLAGRNYGYTFGSGTRLTVV.

CDR3 bases: TGCAGTGCTAGTAGTGGGGGGGCAAATGAGCAGTTCTTC. Translated, it gives CSASSGGANEQFF. V and J are TRBV20-1 and TRBJ2-1, with D perhaps TRBD2 (7 bases). The ends were cut back, 3 bases at V and 7 bases at J, with 13 bases in the middle. This CDR3 has 13 residues. The V gene's germline CDR1 is DFQATT and CDR2 SNEGSKA (reference sequence).

CDR3 DNA sequence: TGTGCCAGCAGCAACGACAGGGGTCAGACCCAGTACTTC. Translating it yields CASSNDRGQTQYF. The V gene is TRBV7-3, the J gene TRBJ2-5; 8 nucleotides line up with TRBD1. Unmatched junction bases numbered 5, after V lost 5 bases and J lost 6 bases. There are 13 residues in the CDR3. Germline V gene data show CDR1 as SGHTA and CDR2 as FQGTGA.

This chain uses TRBV25-1 with TRBJ1-6; no clear D gene. The CDR3 contains 12 residues. Deletions cut 7 bases from V and 3 bases from J, with 4 bases between. Germline lookup yields CDR1 MGHDK and CDR2 SYGVNS. In DNA form, the CDR3 reads TGTGCCAGCACCGACTATAATTCACCCCTCCACTTT. It specifies CASTDYNSPLHF.

V and J are TRBV19 and TRBJ1-3, with D tentatively TRBD1 (5 bases). V lost 3 bases and J 0 bases, leaving 18 bases between the germline ends. CDR3 length: 18 residues. Germline CDR1 LNHDA, CDR2 SQIVND (reference sequence). CDR3 nucleotide sequence: TGTGCCAGTAGTATTACGGGGATCGGGGACCACTCTGGAAACACCATATATTTT. Its translation: CASSITGIGDHSGNTIYF.

The chain links TRBV7-9 to TRBJ1-4, with D possibly matching TRBD1 (5 bases). This CDR3 is 15 amino acids long. Germline lookup yields CDR1 SEHNR and CDR2 FQNEAQ (reference sequence). Trimming pared 1 base from V and 3 bases from J, leaving 9 bases between. CDR3 bases: TGTGCCAGCAGCTTAGAGGGGATAGCTAATGAAAAACTGTTTTTT. Encoded protein: CASSLEGIANEKLFF. Full variable domain (remainder filled in from reference TRBV7-9 and TRBJ1-4): DTGVSQNPRHKITKRGQNVTFRCDPISEHNRLYWYRQTLGQGPEFLTYFQNEAQLEKSRLLSDRFSAERPKGSFSTLEIQRTEQGDSAMYLCASSLEGIANEKLFFGSGTQLSVL.

This sequence joins TRBV7-8 and TRBJ1-5, with D maybe TRBD1 (6 bases). The CDR3 loop spans 14 amino acids. Germline V gene sequence: CDR1 SGHVS, CDR2 FQNEAQ. Trimming cost V 6 bases and J 3 bases, with 12 bases left between them. The CDR3 here is CASSLTGPNQPQHF. The CDR3 nucleotides read TGTGCCAGCAGTTTAACAGGGCCCAATCAGCCCCAGCATTTT.

The rearrangement joins TRBV29-1 to TRBJ1-1; D is ambiguous. CDR1 and CDR2 from the germline V gene are SQVTM and ANQGSEA. The CDR3 extends over 13 amino acids. V lost 4 bases and J lost 1, with 10 bases in between. The CDR3 bases are TGCAGCGTTGGGCGGGGAGGGAACACTGAAGCTTTCTTT. This encodes CSVGRGGNTEAFF.

The chain employs TRBV2 and TRBJ1-1; no firm D call. Germline V gene sequence: CDR1 SNHLY, CDR2 FYNNEI. This CDR3 has 13 residues. Trimming removed 4 bases from V and 0 bases from J, with 6 bases in between. CDR3 loop: CASSVYMNTEAFF. CDR3 nucleotides: TGTGCCAGCAGTGTCTACATGAACACTGAAGCTTTCTTT.

The chain combines TRBV3-1 (or the pseudogene TRBV3-2) with TRBJ1-1; 8 bases match TRBD1. CDR3 length: 14 amino acids. The V gene end was trimmed by 6 bases and the J gene end by 6 bases; junction bases not matched to a gene: 9. Germline loops: CDR1 LGHDT, CDR2 YNNKEL (reference sequence). CDR3 bases: TGTGCCAGCAGGCAGGGGGCCAGCGGCGCTGAAGCTTTCTTT. Its protein is CASRQGASGAEAFF.